One sample yielded the 9 T cell receptor beta chains listed below, sequenced in a study of low-dose radiotherapy and immunotherapy resistance in tumors. Alpha- and beta-chain coverage of first-strand cDNA came from TRAV- and TRBV-specific primers. Using a constant-region primer together with a V-primer adapter, TCRs were subjected to 15 to 20 PCR cycles of amplification. TCRdb processed the reads anew with MiXCR; each CDR3 protein has one entry. The profile shows tens of thousands of distinct CDR3 sequences, roughly 28% of them singletons. Stated time point: before trial treatment. The sample was PBMCs, taken before treatment. The origin of the receptors is a male donor with gallbladder cancer.

This clonotype was observed at least ten times. The chain's CDR3 is CASSLAGTPLAKNIQYF. The DNA for the CDR3 is TGTGCCAGCAGCTTAGCTGGGACACCCTTGGCCAAAAACATTCAGTACTTC. The V gene is TRBV11-3, the J gene TRBJ2-4; a weak D match, TRBD1 (6 bases). Germline loops: CDR1 SGHNT, CDR2 YENEEA. CDR3 length: 17 amino acids. The V gene lost 1 base and the J gene lost 1 base, with 14 bases spanning the gap.

The chain employs TRBV5-1 and TRBJ1-5, with 7 bases that match TRBD1. Losses at the gene ends were 3 bases for V and 7 bases for J; bases not matched to a gene: 4. Looked up from germline, CDR1 is SGHRS and CDR2 is YFSETQ. The CDR3 consists of 13 residues. The CDR3 here is CASSSDRDQPQHF. DNA for the CDR3: TGCGCCAGCAGCTCCGACAGGGACCAGCCCCAGCATTTT.

The genes are TRBV7-2 and TRBJ2-1; a weak D match, TRBD2 (5 bases). Trimming removed 2 bases at V and 11 bases at J, with 19 bases between. The V gene's germline CDR1 is SGHTA and CDR2 FQGNSA. The CDR3 covers 15 residues. Here the CDR3 reads CASSLSGSGGNKQFF. CDR3 nucleotide sequence: TGTGCCAGCAGCTTATCGGGGTCCGGCGGAAATAAGCAGTTCTTC.

A single count supports this clonotype. This likely stems from a read error, as it lies one base from a far larger clone. The J gene is TRBJ2-3, the V gene TRBV7-6, with D possibly being TRBD2 (7 bases). CDR1 is SGHVS and CDR2 is FNYEAQ in the germline V gene. CDR3 length equals 15 residues. CDR3 region: CAISLYRGATDTQYF. The CDR3 bases are TGTGCCATCAGCTTATATCGGGGGGCCACAGATACGCAGTATTTT.

By share of the sample, this clonotype is medium-sized. This rearrangement joins TRBV5-3 to TRBJ2-1, with 7 bases fitting TRBD2. Being an ORF, TRBV5-3 has a function that is uncertain. Germline trimming cut 8 bases from V and 6 bases from J; bases unmatched to any gene: 8. The CDR3 length is 13 residues. CDR3 loop: CASRASGGNEQFF. The CDR3 region has the DNA TGTGCCAGCAGGGCTAGCGGTGGCAATGAGCAGTTCTTC.

This clonotype was counted at least ten times. V gene TRBV7-2 combines with J gene TRBJ2-3; the D gene is possibly TRBD2 (5 bases). The CDR3 runs to 15 residues. Trimming removed 1 base from V and 0 bases from J, with 8 bases in between. Per the germline V gene, CDR1 is SGHTA and CDR2 is FQGNSA. The CDR3 loop reads CASSLVARSTDTQYF. CDR3 in DNA: TGTGCCAGCAGCTTAGTAGCGAGAAGCACAGATACGCAGTATTTT.

Details on this clonotype: A far more abundant clone sits one base away, making this likely a read error. CDR3 residues: CASSRQGGVYEQFF. Here the CDR3 DNA reads TGTGCCAGCAGCCGACAGGGTGGGGTCTACGAGCAGTTCTTC. The rearrangement uses TRBV9 and TRBJ2-1; 7 bases fit TRBD1. Germline V gene sequence: CDR1 SGDLS, CDR2 YYNGEE. The CDR3 is made up of 14 amino acids. V lost 4 bases, J lost 10 bases, and 11 bases stayed unmatched.

Many counts were recorded for this clonotype. The J gene is TRBJ1-2, the V gene TRBV20-1; no clear D gene. Germline V gene sequence: CDR1 DFQATT, CDR2 SNEGSKA (reference sequence). The CDR3 extends over 11 amino acids. V was cut by 7 bases and J by 1 base, with 7 bases left in between. This CDR3 reads CSGTDNYGYTF. CDR3 coding DNA: TGCAGTGGTACAGATAACTATGGCTACACCTTC.

Many counts were recorded for this clonotype. The chain carries TRBV4-1 and TRBJ1-1; D not certain. The V end lost 2 bases, the J end lost 3 bases, and 25 bases lay between the germline ends. Germline CDR1 is MGHRA and CDR2 is YSYEKL. This CDR3 contains 19 residues. CDR3 nucleotide sequence: TGCGCCAGCAGCCAATATCCCCCCCGCCCCCGGGAAGGGTACACTGAAGCTTTCTTT. Amino acid sequence: CASSQYPPRPREGYTEAFF.